This T cell receptor (beta chain) was recorded in a study of control samples from healthy donors and cancer patients. TCRdb keeps only in-frame clones here, not all; method: immunoSEQ multiplex PCR. The repertoire includes 110,000 to 150,000 clones, roughly 92% of them detected once, and roughly 10% sits in the top ten. V was cut by 5 bases and J by 0 bases, with 8 bases left in between. Germline-derived CDR1 and CDR2 are MNHEY and SMNVEV (reference sequence). The CDR3 runs to 13 residues. About this clone itself: Distinct nucleotide sequences in the sample also encode this CDR3.

The chain combines TRBV27 with TRBJ2-7; D uncertain. The sequence was obtained from a man aged 25 to 45 in good health. Sequencing was performed on blood. CDR3 DNA sequence: TGTGCCAGCAGTCCCGGATCCTCCTACGAGCAGTACTTC. Its translation is CASSPGSSYEQYF.